Presented here are 9 T cell receptor beta chains from one specimen sequenced in a study of T-cell memory formation after mild COVID-19. TCRdb independently ran MiXCR on the 5' RACE reads; one entry per CDR3 protein. The sample shows just over 300,000 distinct CDR3 sequences, roughly 21% of them seen only once. The specimen sequenced was PBMCs or a T cell subset sorted from them (not recorded which). These TCRs come from a man aged 18 to 30 who had mild COVID-19 (a few samples of this study predate the infection). Cell type and time point are not known.

This clonotype was picked up a small number of times. J is TRBJ1-3 and V is TRBV20-1; no definite D call. The V end was cut by 6 bases, the J end by 5 bases, with 20 bases between. CDR3 length: 15 amino acids. Germline V gene data show CDR1 as DFQATT and CDR2 as SNEGSKA (reference sequence). In DNA form, the CDR3 reads TGCAGTGCCACGGGAGGAGGTTCCGTAAGAAACACCATATATTTT. Residues: CSATGGGSVRNTIYF.

This clonotype was picked up a small number of times. V usage is TRBV21-1 and J usage is TRBJ2-5. TRBV21-1 is described as a pseudogene. The CDR3 runs 14 residues. This chain's CDR3 is CALRAGWGKETQYF. The DNA of the CDR3 is TGTGCCCTGCGTGCCGGATGGGGAAAAGAGACCCAGTACTTC.

This clonotype was found a few times. The V gene is TRBV2, the J gene TRBJ2-7; D is ambiguous. Trimming left V 8 bases short and J 3 bases short, with 8 bases between. The CDR3 contains 11 residues. CDR1 SNHLY and CDR2 FYNNEI come from the germline V gene. The CDR3 is CASADLYEQYF. The CDR3 nucleotides read TGTGCCAGCGCGGACCTCTACGAGCAGTACTTC.

This clonotype appeared a few times. The V and J genes are TRBV12-3 or TRBV12-4 and TRBJ1-5; no clear D. The V gene lost 7 bases and the J gene lost 4 bases, with 5 bases spanning the gap. CDR3 length equals 11 residues. Here the CDR3 reads CASMRNQPQHF. CDR3 nucleotides: TGTGCCAGCATGCGGAATCAGCCCCAGCATTTT.

V is TRBV4-1 and J is TRBJ1-1; D is possibly TRBD1 (5 bases). The CDR3 runs to 14 residues. The V end lost 4 bases, the J end lost 6 bases, and 15 bases lay between the germline ends. In germline, CDR1 is MGHRA, CDR2 YSYEKL. The DNA for the CDR3 is TGCGCCAGCAGCCGGGCACTGGGACCGGCTGAAGCTTTCTTT. Translated, it gives CASSRALGPAEAFF.

This chain joins TRBV20-1 and TRBJ2-7, with TRBD2 identical over 7 bases. The CDR3 spans 13 residues. The J segment lost 2 bases and the V segment lost 3 bases, leaving 4 bases of the junction unmatched. Germline CDR1 reads DFQATT; CDR2 reads SNEGSKA (reference sequence). Here the CDR3 reads CSARWTSTYEQYF. CDR3 DNA sequence: TGCAGTGCTAGGTGGACTAGTACCTACGAGCAGTACTTC.

A note on this clonotype: At one end, the junction sequence differs from germline, possibly due to a read error. The genes are TRBV6-2 or TRBV6-3 and TRBJ2-3; possibly TRBD2 for D (7 bases). This CDR3 contains 12 residues. Germline lookup yields CDR1 MNHEY and CDR2 SVGEGT. This CDR3 reads CASSPRGRQEWF. In DNA, the CDR3 is TGTGCCAGCAGTCCGCGGGGGCGCCAGGAGTGGTTT.

This clonotype came up many times. The chain links TRBV7-2 to TRBJ2-7; D ambiguous. The germline CDR1 and CDR2 sequences are SGHTA and FQGNSA. With 0 bases removed from V and 2 bases from J, the gap between germline ends came to 17 bases. The CDR3 is made up of 17 amino acids. The CDR3: CASSLALNPRTTYEQYF. CDR3 bases: TGTGCCAGCAGCTTAGCGCTAAACCCCCGGACCACCTACGAGCAGTACTTC.

The chain couples TRBV7-2 to TRBJ1-5, with D possibly being TRBD1 (5 bases). V shed 6 bases and J shed 0 bases, with 15 bases lying between them. This CDR3 contains 16 residues. From germline, CDR1 is SGHTA and CDR2 FQGNSA. The CDR3 DNA follows: TGTGCCAGCAGTCTAGGGGATATATATAGCAATCAGCCCCAGCATTTT. This sequence encodes CASSLGDIYSNQPQHF.